This T cell receptor beta chain was sequenced for a study of T cells in Graves' hyperthyroidism and ophthalmopathy. Study context: Peripheral blood was secured at the point of initial diagnosis, before any treatment.

Graves' hyperthyroidism was deemed stable absent ophthalmopathy progression within 18 months. CDR1 and CDR2 (germline): SGHKS, YYEKEE (reference sequence). V was pared by 3 bases and J by 3 bases, with 4 bases of the junction left unmatched. The length of the CDR3 is 15 residues. RNA transcripts provided the source from which TCR beta CDR3 regions were amplified. The HTBI set primed first-round TCR CDR3 RT-PCR. MiXCR, run by TCRdb on the multiplex PCR reads, gives a single entry per CDR3 protein. Here the sample spans approximately 410,000 distinct CDR3 sequences, 12% to 15% being singletons. This clonotype was picked up many times.

The receptor was derived from a woman younger than 30 with Graves' hyperthyroidism. This chain connects TRBV5-5 to TRBJ2-1, with TRBD2 matching over 9 bases. What was sequenced was blood. CDR3 loop: CASSYSSGNYNEQFF. CDR3 DNA: TGTGCCAGCAGCTACTCTAGCGGGAACTACAATGAGCAGTTCTTC.